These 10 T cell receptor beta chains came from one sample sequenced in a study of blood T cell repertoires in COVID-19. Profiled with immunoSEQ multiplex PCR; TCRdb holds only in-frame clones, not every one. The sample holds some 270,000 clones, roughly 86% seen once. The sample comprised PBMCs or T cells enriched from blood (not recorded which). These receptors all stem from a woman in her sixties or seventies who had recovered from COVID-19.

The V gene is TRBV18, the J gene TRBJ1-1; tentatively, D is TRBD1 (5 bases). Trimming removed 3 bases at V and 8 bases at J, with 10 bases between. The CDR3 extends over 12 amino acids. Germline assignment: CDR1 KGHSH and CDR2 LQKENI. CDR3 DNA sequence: TGTGCCAGCTCACCCACGACAGAAGAAGCTTTCTTT. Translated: CASSPTTEEAFF. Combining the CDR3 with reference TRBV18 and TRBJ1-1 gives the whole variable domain NAGVMQNPRHLVRRRGQEARLRCSPMKGHSHVYWYRQLPEEGLKFMVYLQKENIIDESGMPKERFSAEFPKEGPSILRIQQVVRGDSAAYFCASSPTTEEAFFGQGTRLTVV.

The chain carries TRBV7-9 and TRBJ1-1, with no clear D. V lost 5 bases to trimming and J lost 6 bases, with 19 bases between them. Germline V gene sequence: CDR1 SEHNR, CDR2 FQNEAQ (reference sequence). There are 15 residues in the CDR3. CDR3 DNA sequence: TGTGCCAGCAGCCAATCCGGAAACAGAGTCTCTGAAGCTTTCTTT. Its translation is CASSQSGNRVSEAFF.

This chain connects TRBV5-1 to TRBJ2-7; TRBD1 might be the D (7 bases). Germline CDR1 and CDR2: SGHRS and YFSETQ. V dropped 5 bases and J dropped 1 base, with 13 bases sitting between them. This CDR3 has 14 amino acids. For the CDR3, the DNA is TGCGCCAGCAGTTCGGAGGGACAGTCCTACGAGCAGTACTTC. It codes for CASSSEGQSYEQYF.

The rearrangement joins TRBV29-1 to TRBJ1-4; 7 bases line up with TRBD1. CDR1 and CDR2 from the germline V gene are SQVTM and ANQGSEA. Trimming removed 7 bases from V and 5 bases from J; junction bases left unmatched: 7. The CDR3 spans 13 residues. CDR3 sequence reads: CSGKGQTNEKLFF. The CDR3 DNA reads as TGCAGCGGGAAGGGACAGACGAATGAAAAACTGTTTTTT.

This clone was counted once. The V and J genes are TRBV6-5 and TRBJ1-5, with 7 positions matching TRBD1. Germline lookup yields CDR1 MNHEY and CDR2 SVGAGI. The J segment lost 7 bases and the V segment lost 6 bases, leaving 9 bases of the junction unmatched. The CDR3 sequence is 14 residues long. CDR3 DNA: TGTGCCAGCAGCTCGGGACAGCCAGCGCAGCCCCAGCATTTT. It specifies CASSSGQPAQPQHF.

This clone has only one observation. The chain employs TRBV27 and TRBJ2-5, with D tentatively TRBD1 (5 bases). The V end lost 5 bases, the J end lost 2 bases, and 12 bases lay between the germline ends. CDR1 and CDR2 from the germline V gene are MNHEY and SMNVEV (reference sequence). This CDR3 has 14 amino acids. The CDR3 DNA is TGTGCCAGCAGTACCAGGGAAGCTCAAGAGACCCAGTACTTC. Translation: CASSTREAQETQYF.

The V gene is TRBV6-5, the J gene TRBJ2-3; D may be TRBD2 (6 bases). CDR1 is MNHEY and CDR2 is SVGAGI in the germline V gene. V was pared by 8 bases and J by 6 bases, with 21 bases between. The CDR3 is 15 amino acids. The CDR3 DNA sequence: TGTGCCAGCGAATTCACTAGCTCGTCCCCCGATACGCAGTATTTT. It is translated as CASEFTSSSPDTQYF.

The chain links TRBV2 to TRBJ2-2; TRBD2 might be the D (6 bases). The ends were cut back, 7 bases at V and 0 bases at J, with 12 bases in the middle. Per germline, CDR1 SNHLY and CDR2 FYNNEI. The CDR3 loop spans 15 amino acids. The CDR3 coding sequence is TGTGCCAGCATGGAGGGGCCCTCGAACACCGGGGAGCTGTTTTTT. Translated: CASMEGPSNTGELFF.

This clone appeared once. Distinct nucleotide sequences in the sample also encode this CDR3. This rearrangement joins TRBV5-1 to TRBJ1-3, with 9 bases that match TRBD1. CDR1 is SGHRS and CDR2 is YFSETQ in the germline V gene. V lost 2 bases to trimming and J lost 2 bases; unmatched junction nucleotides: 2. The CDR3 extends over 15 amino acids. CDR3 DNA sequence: TGCGCCAGCAGCTTACAGGGGGCAACTGGAAACACCATATATTTT. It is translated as CASSLQGATGNTIYF.

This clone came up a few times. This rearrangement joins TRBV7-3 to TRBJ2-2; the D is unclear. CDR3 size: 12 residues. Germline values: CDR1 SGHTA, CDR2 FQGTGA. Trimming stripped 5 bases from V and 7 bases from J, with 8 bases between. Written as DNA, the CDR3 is TGTGCCAGCAGCCCAGACTTCGGGGAGCTGTTTTTT. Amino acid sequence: CASSPDFGELFF.